This T cell receptor (beta chain) was profiled in a study of identifying expanded T cells in peripheral blood. On this clone: Its antigen remains unknown.

The ends were cut back, 3 bases at V and 0 bases at J, with 18 bases in the middle. CDR1 is SGDLS, CDR2 YYNGEE, per germline. This CDR3 is built from 18 residues. The assay was immunoSEQ multiplex PCR, and TCRdb's table has in-frame clones only and misses some. This sample has about 110,000 clones, with 88% found just once. No infections or other immune events were documented during collection. Study findings and constraints: Variance in clone template counts between roughly 2-week samples significantly increased with total template count across all healthy donors. Over approximately two and four weeks, about 15 and 18 clones changed, versus approximately 1.1 between replicates.

This chain links TRBV9 with TRBJ1-4; tentative D call: TRBD1 (6 bases). Sequenced input: blood. This receptor was identified in a person aged 18 to 70 in good health. The CDR3 spells CASSDIQGSEATNEKLFF. The CDR3 DNA reads TGTGCCAGCAGCGACATCCAGGGGTCGGAAGCAACTAATGAAAAACTGTTTTTT.